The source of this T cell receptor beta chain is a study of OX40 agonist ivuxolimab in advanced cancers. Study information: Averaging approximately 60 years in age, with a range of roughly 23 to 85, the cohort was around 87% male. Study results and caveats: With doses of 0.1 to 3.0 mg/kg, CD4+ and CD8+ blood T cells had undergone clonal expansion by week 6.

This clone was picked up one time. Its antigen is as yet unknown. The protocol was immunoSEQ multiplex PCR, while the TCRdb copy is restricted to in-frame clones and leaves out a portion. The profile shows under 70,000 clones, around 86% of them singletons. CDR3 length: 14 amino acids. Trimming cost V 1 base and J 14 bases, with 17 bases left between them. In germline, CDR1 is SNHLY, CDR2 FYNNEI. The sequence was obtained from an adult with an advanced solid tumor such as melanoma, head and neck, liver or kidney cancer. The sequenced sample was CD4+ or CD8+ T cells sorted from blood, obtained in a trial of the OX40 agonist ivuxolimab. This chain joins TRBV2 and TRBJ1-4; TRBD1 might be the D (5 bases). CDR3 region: CASSEVGARGELFF. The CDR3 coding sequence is TGTGCCAGCAGTGAAGTAGGGGCACGCGGTGAGCTGTTTTTT.